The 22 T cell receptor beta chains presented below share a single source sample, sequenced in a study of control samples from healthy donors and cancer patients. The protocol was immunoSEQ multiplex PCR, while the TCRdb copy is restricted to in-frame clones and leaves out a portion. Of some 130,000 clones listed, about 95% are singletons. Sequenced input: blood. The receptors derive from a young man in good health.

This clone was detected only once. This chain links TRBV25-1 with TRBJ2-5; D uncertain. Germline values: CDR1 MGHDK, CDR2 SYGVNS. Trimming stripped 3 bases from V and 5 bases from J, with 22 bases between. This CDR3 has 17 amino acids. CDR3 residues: CASSEPPRTSRVETQYF. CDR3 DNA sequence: TGTGCCAGCAGTGAGCCCCCCCGGACCTCCCGGGTCGAGACCCAGTACTTC.

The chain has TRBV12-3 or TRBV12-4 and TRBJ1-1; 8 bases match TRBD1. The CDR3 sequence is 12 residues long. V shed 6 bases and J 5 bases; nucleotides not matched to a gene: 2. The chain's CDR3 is CASRTGGTEAFF. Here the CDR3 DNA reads TGTGCCAGCAGAACAGGGGGAACTGAAGCTTTCTTT.

The DNA for the CDR3 is TGTGCCAGTAGTGGGACAGGGAGCACTGAAGCTTTCTTT. Residues: CASSGTGSTEAFF. The chain combines TRBV19 with TRBJ1-1; 9 bases agree with TRBD1. The junction had 2 bases not matched to a gene; V was cut back by 5 bases and J by 4 bases. Germline CDR1 LNHDA, CDR2 SQIVND (reference sequence). CDR3 length equals 13 residues.

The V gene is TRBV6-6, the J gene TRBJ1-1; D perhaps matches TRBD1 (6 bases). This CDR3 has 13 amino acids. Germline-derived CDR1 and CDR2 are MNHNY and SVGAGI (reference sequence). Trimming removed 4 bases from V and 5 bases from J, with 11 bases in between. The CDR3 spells CASSFSQGTEAFF. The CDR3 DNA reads TGTGCCAGCAGTTTTTCACAGGGAACTGAAGCTTTCTTT.

Here the CDR3 DNA reads TGCGCCAGCAGCCAAGGGTCAGTCATGAACACTGAAGCTTTCTTT. Its protein is CASSQGSVMNTEAFF. The chain carries TRBV4-3 and TRBJ1-1; D is unclear. Germline V lookup: CDR1 LGHNA, CDR2 YSLEER. The ends were cut back, 1 base at V and 0 bases at J, with 9 bases in the middle. This CDR3 spans 15 amino acids.

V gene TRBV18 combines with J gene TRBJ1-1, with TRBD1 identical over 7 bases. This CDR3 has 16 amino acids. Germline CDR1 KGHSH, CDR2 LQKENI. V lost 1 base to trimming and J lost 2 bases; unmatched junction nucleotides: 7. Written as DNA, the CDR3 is TGTGCCAGCTCACCACTCGGGACAGAATTCAACACTGAAGCTTTCTTT. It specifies CASSPLGTEFNTEAFF.

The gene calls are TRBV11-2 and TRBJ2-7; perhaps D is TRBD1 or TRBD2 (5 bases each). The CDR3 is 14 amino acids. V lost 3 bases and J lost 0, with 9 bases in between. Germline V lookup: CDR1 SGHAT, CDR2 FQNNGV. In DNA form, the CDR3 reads TGTGCCAGCAGCTTCCGGGACGGCTCCTACGAGCAGTACTTC. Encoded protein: CASSFRDGSYEQYF.

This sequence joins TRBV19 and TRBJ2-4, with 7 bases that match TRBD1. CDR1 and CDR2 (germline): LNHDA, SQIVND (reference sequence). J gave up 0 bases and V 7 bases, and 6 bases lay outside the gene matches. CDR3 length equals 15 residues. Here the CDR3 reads CASMAGGVAKNIQYF. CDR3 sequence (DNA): TGTGCCAGTATGGCAGGGGGAGTAGCCAAAAACATTCAGTACTTC.

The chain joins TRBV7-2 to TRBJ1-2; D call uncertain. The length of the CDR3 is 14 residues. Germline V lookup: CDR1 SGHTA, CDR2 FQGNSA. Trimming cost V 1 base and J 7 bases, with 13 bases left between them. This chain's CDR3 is CASSLGVGPFGYTF. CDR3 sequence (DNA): TGTGCCAGCAGCTTAGGTGTGGGCCCCTTTGGCTACACCTTC. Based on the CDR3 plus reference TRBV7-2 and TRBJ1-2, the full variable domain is GAGVSQSPSNKVTEKGKDVELRCDPISGHTALYWYRQSLGQGLEFLIYFQGNSAPDKSGLPSDRFSAERTGGSVSTLTIQRTQQEDSAVYLCASSLGVGPFGYTFGSGTRLTVV.

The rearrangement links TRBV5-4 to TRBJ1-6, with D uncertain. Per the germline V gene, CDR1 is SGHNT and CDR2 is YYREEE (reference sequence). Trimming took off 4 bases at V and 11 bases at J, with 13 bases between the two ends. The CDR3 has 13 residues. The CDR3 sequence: CASSNWGGTPLHF. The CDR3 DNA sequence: TGTGCCAGCAGCAATTGGGGAGGCACACCCCTCCACTTT.

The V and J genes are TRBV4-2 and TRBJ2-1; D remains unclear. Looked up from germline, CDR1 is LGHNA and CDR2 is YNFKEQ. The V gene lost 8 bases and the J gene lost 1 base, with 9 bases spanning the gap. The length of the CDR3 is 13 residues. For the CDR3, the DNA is TGTGCCAGCGCAAGGCTGTCCTACAATGAGCAGTTCTTC. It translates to CASARLSYNEQFF.

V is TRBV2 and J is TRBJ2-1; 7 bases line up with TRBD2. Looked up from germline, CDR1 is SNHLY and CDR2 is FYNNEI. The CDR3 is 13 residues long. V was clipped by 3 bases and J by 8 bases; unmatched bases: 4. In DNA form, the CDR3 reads TGTGCCAGCAGTGACTATACTAGCGATGAGCAGTTCTTC. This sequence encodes CASSDYTSDEQFF.

The CDR3 loop is CASRVGGFGEKLFF. Written as DNA, the CDR3 is TGTGCCAGCAGGGTGGGGGGTTTTGGAGAAAAACTGTTTTTT. This chain joins TRBV27 and TRBJ1-4, with a weak D call TRBD1 (5 bases). Germline-derived CDR1 and CDR2 are MNHEY and SMNVEV (reference sequence). There are 14 residues in the CDR3. The V and J ends lost 6 bases and 8 bases respectively, with 16 bases between them.

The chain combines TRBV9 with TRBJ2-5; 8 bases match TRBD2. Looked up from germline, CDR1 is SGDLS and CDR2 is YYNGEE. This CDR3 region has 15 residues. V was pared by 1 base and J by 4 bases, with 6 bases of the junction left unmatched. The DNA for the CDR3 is TGTGCCAGCAGCGTATACGGGGGGGTTAGAGAGACCCAGTACTTC. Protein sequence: CASSVYGGVRETQYF.

The CDR3 DNA reads as TGTGCCAGCAGCATGGGACAGCGCAATCAGCCCCAGCATTTT. Protein: CASSMGQRNQPQHF. The chain has TRBV5-5 and TRBJ1-5; 7 bases line up with TRBD1. The ends lost 4 bases at V and 2 bases at J; junction bases unmatched: 3. The CDR3 is 14 amino acids. Germline CDR1 is SGHKS and CDR2 is YYEKEE (reference sequence).

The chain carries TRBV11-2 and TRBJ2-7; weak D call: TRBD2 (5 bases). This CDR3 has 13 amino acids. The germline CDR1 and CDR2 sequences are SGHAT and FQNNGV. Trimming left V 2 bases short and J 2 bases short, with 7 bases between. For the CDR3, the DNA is TGTGCCAGCAGCTTAACGACTACCTACGAGCAGTACTTC. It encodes CASSLTTTYEQYF. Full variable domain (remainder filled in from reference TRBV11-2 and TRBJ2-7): EAGVAQSPRYKIIEKRQSVAFWCNPISGHATLYWYQQILGQGPKLLIQFQNNGVVDDSQLPKDRFSAERLKGVDSTLKIQPAKLEDSAVYLCASSLTTTYEQYFGPGTRLTVT.

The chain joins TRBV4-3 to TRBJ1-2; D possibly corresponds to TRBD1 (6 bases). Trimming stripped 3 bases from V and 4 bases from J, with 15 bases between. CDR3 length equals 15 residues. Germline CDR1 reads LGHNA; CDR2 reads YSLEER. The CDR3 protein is CASSQGHRIFYGYTF. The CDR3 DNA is TGCGCCAGCAGCCAGGGACATCGAATTTTCTATGGCTACACCTTC.

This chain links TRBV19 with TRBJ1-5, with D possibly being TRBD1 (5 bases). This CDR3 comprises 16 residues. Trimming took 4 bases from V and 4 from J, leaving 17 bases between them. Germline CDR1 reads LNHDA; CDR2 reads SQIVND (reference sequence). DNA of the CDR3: TGTGCCAGTAGTACCGGGCAGGGTCGGGCTAATCAGCCCCAGCATTTT. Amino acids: CASSTGQGRANQPQHF.

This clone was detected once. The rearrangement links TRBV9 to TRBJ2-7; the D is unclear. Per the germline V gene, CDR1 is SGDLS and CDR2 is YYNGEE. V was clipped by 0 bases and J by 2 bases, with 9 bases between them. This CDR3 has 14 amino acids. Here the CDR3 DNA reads TGTGCCAGCAGCGTAGACAGTTCCACCTACGAGCAGTACTTC. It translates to CASSVDSSTYEQYF.

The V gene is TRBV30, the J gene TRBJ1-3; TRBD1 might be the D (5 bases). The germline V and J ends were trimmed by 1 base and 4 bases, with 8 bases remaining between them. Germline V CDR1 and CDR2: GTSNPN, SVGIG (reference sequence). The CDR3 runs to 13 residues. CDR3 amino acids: CAWSAGLGNTIYF. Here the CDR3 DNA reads TGTGCCTGGAGTGCAGGGCTCGGAAACACCATATATTTT.

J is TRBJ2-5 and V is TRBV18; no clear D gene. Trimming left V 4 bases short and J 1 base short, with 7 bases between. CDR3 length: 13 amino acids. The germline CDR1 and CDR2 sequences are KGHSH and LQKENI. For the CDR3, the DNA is TGTGCCAGCTCACTACGACCCCAAGAGACCCAGTACTTC. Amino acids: CASSLRPQETQYF. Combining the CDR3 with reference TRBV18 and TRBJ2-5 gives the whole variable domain NAGVMQNPRHLVRRRGQEARLRCSPMKGHSHVYWYRQLPEEGLKFMVYLQKENIIDESGMPKERFSAEFPKEGPSILRIQQVVRGDSAAYFCASSLRPQETQYFGPGTRLLVL.

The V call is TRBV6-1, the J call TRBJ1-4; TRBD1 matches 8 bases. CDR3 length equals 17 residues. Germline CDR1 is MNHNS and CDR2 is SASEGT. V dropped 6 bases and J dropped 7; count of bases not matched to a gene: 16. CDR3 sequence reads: CASSERKGRGHGEKLFF. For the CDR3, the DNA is TGTGCCAGCAGCGAACGTAAAGGCAGGGGGCATGGTGAAAAACTGTTTTTT.